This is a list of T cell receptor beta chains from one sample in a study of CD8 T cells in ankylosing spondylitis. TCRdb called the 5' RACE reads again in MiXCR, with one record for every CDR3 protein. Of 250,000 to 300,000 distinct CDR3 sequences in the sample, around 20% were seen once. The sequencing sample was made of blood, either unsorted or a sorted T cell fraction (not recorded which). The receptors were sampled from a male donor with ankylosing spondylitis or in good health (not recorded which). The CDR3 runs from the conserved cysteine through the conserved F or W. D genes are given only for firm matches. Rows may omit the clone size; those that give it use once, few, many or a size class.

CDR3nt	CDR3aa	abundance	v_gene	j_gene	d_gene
TGTGCCAGTAGCTTTGGTTACGGGAATGAGCAGTTCTTC	CASSFGYGNEQFF	NA	TRBV19	TRBJ2-1	NA
TGTGCCAGCAGCTATGGGACAGACTATGGCTACACCTTC	CASSYGTDYGYTF	few	TRBV7-8	TRBJ1-2	TRBD1
TGCAGCGTTGATGGTTCCCTGAACACTAAAGCTTTCTTT	CSVDGSLNTKAFF	few	TRBV29-1	TRBJ1-1	NA
TGCAGTGCCTTACCGAACGACAGGGGGACATATTCACCCCTCCACTTT	CSALPNDRGTYSPLHF	many	TRBV20-1	TRBJ1-6	TRBD1
TGTGCCATCACTTATCGGAACAGAGAAGAGACCCAGTACTTC	CAITYRNREETQYF	few	TRBV6-5	TRBJ2-5	NA
TGTGCCAGCAGCTCCTCCGGGACTACGAGCTCCTACAATGAGCAGTTCTTC	CASSSSGTTSSYNEQFF	NA	TRBV11-1	TRBJ2-1	TRBD2
TGCAGCGTCGGGGAACAGGGGGCGAATCAGCCCCAGCATTTT	CSVGEQGANQPQHF	NA	TRBV29-1	TRBJ1-5	TRBD1
TGCGCCAGCAGATCTGGACAGGGGATCACCGGGGAGCTGTTTTTT	CASRSGQGITGELFF	NA	TRBV5-1	TRBJ2-2	TRBD1
TGTGCCAGCAGCGGTGGGGGTCCGCGTAATGAAAAACTGTTTTTT	CASSGGGPRNEKLFF	NA	TRBV9	TRBJ1-4	NA
TGCGCCAGCAGCAACAACATCCAAGAGACCCAGTACTTC	CASSNNIQETQYF	few	TRBV4-1	TRBJ2-5	NA
TGTGCCAGCAGCCTAGCGGGAGGGATGTACAATGAGCAGTTCTTC	CASSLAGGMYNEQFF	many	TRBV9	TRBJ2-1	TRBD2
TGTGCCAGCAGTTTTCTGGGGTGGGATGAGCAGTTCTTC	CASSFLGWDEQFF	NA	TRBV27	TRBJ2-1	NA
TGTGCCAGCGCCGGGGGGGTGGGCCAAGAGACCCAGTACTTC	CASAGGVGQETQYF	few	TRBV28	TRBJ2-5	TRBD2
TGTGCCAGCAGTTTAGATTGGCGGGCTTTCTTT	CASSLDWRAFF	NA	TRBV12-3/TRBV12-4	TRBJ1-1	NA
TGCAGTGCCGTTCCGGGACTAGCGGTGACCGAGACCCAGTACTTC	CSAVPGLAVTETQYF	NA	TRBV20-1	TRBJ2-5	TRBD2
TGTGCCAGCAGCTCCCAGAGGAATGAGCAGTTCTTC	CASSSQRNEQFF	NA	TRBV11-2	TRBJ2-1	NA
TGTGCCAGCAGGGGGGGACTAGCGTTCTCCTACAATGAGCAGTTCTTC	CASRGGLAFSYNEQFF	NA	TRBV2	TRBJ2-1	TRBD2
TGCAGTGCTAGGGCTAGCGGCGAGCAGTTCTTC	CSARASGEQFF	NA	TRBV20-1	TRBJ2-1	TRBD2
TGCGCCAGCAGTGGAATTGGAGCGGGGCAAGAGACCCAGTACTTC	CASSGIGAGQETQYF	many	TRBV10-2	TRBJ2-5	TRBD2
TGTGCCAGCAGCCGCCCACTAGCGGGAAGCACAGATACGCAGTATTTT	CASSRPLAGSTDTQYF	few	TRBV2	TRBJ2-3	TRBD2
TGTGCCAGCAGCTTAATACCCGATGAAGATACGCAGTATTTT	CASSLIPDEDTQYF	few	TRBV7-3	TRBJ2-3	NA
TGTGCCAGCAGCCATCGGTCGGGGGGGCCATCCACAGATACGCAGTATTTT	CASSHRSGGPSTDTQYF	few	TRBV3-1	TRBJ2-3	TRBD2
TGTGCCATCAGTGAGGCCTACACCGGGGAGCTGTTTTTT	CAISEAYTGELFF	many	TRBV10-3	TRBJ2-2	NA
TGTGCCAGCAGCTTGGATCCTAGCGGGAGTCTAGGTGAGCAGTTCTTC	CASSLDPSGSLGEQFF	few	TRBV5-5	TRBJ2-1	TRBD2
TGTGCCAGCACCCGACGGCTAGCGGGAGGTGTGAATGAGCAGTTCTTC	CASTRRLAGGVNEQFF	NA	TRBV12-3/TRBV12-4	TRBJ2-1	TRBD2
TGTGCCAGCAGCTCCGGACAGTCATATAGCAATCAGCCCCAGCATTTT	CASSSGQSYSNQPQHF	few	TRBV5-6	TRBJ1-5	NA
TGCGCCAGCAGCCAAGAGGATGGGGCAAGGGGGATTGGGGTGTTTTTT	CASSQEDGARGIGVFF	NA	TRBV4-1	TRBJ1-4	NA
TGTGCCAGCTGGAGGTCAGCGGGGAGCACAGATACGCAGTATTTT	CASWRSAGSTDTQYF	NA	TRBV6-1	TRBJ2-3	TRBD2
TGTGCCAGCAGAGGGACAGGGGAATCGGGAGGCTACACCTTC	CASRGTGESGGYTF	NA	TRBV2	TRBJ1-2	TRBD1
TGCAGTGCTAGTAACCCTCGGGACAGCATTGAAAAACTGTTTTTT	CSASNPRDSIEKLFF	NA	TRBV20-1	TRBJ1-4	TRBD1
TGTGCCAGCAGCTCTGAATTGGGTGAGCAGTTCTTC	CASSSELGEQFF	few	TRBV7-2	TRBJ2-1	NA
TGTGCCAGCAGTCCAATAGGGGGTTGGACTGAAGCTTTCTTT	CASSPIGGWTEAFF	few	TRBV6-1	TRBJ1-1	NA
TGTGCTAGTAGGATCAATCAGCCCCAGCATTTT	CASRINQPQHF	NA	TRBV12-5	TRBJ1-5	NA
TGTGCCAGCAGTTTATTCGCGACGGGGTACAATGAGCAGTTCTTC	CASSLFATGYNEQFF	NA	TRBV28	TRBJ2-1	NA
TGTGCCAGCGAGGGAGGCGGGGGCACAGATACGCAGTATTTT	CASEGGGGTDTQYF	NA	TRBV10-3	TRBJ2-3	NA
TGTGCCAGCAGCTTGCGTGTGCTATTCTCTGGGGCCAACGTCCTGACTTTC	CASSLRVLFSGANVLTF	NA	TRBV5-6	TRBJ2-6	NA
TGTGCCAGCAGAATATCTGGACAGGGTTTCGATACGCAGTATTTT	CASRISGQGFDTQYF	few	TRBV12-3/TRBV12-4	TRBJ2-3	TRBD1
TGTGCCAGCAGACTAGCAACGGGCACAGATACGCAGTATTTT	CASRLATGTDTQYF	many	TRBV11-2	TRBJ2-3	NA
TGCAGTGCTCCCCGGGAGGGTAGAGAGACCCAGTACTTC	CSAPREGRETQYF	NA	TRBV20-1	TRBJ2-5	TRBD2
TGTGCCAGCAGCCGGTCAGTTGATAATTCACCCCTCCACTTT	CASSRSVDNSPLHF	many	TRBV4-2	TRBJ1-6	NA
TGTGCCAGCAGCGTAGCTTGGACTAGCGGCCACAATGAGCAGTTCTTC	CASSVAWTSGHNEQFF	NA	TRBV9	TRBJ2-1	TRBD2
TGTGCCAGCAGTTTATTGCGGGCCGAGCAGTTCTTC	CASSLLRAEQFF	few	TRBV12-3/TRBV12-4	TRBJ2-1	NA
TGTGCCACCGCTGACTACAGGAAAGGGCAAGAGACCCAGTACTTC	CATADYRKGQETQYF	NA	TRBV10-3	TRBJ2-5	NA
TGCAGTGCTGATAGACTAGCGGGAGGCCAAGAGACCCAGTACTTC	CSADRLAGGQETQYF	NA	TRBV20-1	TRBJ2-5	TRBD2